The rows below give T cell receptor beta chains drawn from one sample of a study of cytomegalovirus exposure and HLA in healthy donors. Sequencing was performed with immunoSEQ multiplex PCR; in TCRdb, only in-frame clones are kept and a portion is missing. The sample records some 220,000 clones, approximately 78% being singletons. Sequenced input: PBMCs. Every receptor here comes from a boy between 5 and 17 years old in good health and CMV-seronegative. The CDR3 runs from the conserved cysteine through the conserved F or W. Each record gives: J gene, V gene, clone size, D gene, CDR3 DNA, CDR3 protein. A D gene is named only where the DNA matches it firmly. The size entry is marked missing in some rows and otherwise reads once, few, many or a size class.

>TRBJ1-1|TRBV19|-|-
TGTGCCAGTAGTATAACCCAGGGGTTAGCCGAAGCTTTCTTT
CASSITQGLAEAFF
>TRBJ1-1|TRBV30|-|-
TGTGCCTGGAGTGCCGAAAAACTAAGAGCTGAAGCTTTCTTT
CAWSAEKLRAEAFF
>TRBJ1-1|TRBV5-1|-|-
TGCGCCAGCAGCGAGACAGCGAACACTGAAGCTTTCTTT
CASSETANTEAFF
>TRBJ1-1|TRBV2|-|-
TGTGCCAGCAGTTACCGAGTGCAGGGCTGGCGGAACACTGAAGCTTTCTTT
CASSYRVQGWRNTEAFF
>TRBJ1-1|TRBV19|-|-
TGTGCCAGTAGTATTGCAGGGGCTGGGAACACTGAAGCTTTCTTT
CASSIAGAGNTEAFF
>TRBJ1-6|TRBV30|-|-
TGTGCCTGGAGTGTAGGGCGGGGGACACCCCTCCACTTT
CAWSVGRGTPLHF
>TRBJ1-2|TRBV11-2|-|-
TGTGCCAGCAGCTTAGTTGGCAGGGGACCTGGCTACACCTTC
CASSLVGRGPGYTF
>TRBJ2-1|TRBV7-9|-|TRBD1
TGTGCCAGCAGCTTAACAAAAGGGGACAGGAGGAATGAGCAGTTCTTC
CASSLTKGDRRNEQFF
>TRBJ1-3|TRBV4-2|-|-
TGTGCCAGCAGCCAACCGGGTTCTGGAAACACCATATATTTT
CASSQPGSGNTIYF
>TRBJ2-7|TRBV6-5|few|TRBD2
TGTGCCAGCAGTTACGTGCGGGGGGAGCAGTACTTC
CASSYVRGEQYF
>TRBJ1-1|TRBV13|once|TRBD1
TGTGCCAGCAGCTTAGGCAGGGGGCCTGGTGAAGCTTTCTTT
CASSLGRGPGEAFF
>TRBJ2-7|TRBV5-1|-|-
TGCGCCAGCAGCTTGCTACCGGGAGATTTACAGTACTTC
CASSLLPGDLQYF
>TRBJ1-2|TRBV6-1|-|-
TGTGCCAGCAGGGGAGCTAACTATGGCTACACCTTC
CASRGANYGYTF
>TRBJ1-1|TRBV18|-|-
TGTGCCAGCTCACCAACCGGGGGTGGGGTGAGGATGAACACTGAAGCTTTCTTT
CASSPTGGGVRMNTEAFF
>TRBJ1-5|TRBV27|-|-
TGTGCCAGCAGTTTACGGGACAATGGGGCCCAGCCCCAGCATTTT
CASSLRDNGAQPQHF
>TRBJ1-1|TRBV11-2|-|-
TGTGCCAGCAGCCCGATACAGGTTCGCTTTAACACTGAAGCTTTCTTT
CASSPIQVRFNTEAFF
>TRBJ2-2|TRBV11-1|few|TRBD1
TGTGCCAGCAGCAAGCAATGGGACAGGGGGTCGGCCGGGGAGCTGTTTTTT
CASSKQWDRGSAGELFF
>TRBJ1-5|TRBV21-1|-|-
TGTGCCAGCAGCAAAGCTCCTGACACGGGACAGTTTAGCAATCAGCCCCAGCATTTT
CASSKAPDTGQFSNQPQHF
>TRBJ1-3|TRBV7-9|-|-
TGTGCCAGCAGCTTAGACATTGGAAACACCATATATTTT
CASSLDIGNTIYF
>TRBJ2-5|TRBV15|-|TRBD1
TGTGCCACCACCCCCCAGGGGGTAATGGAGACCCAGTACTTC
CATTPQGVMETQYF
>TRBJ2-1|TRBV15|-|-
TGTGCCACCAGCAGAGATCCCGGGATATACAATGAGCAGTTCTTC
CATSRDPGIYNEQFF
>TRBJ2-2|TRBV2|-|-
TGTGCCAGCGTTAGGGGTAACACCGGGGAGCTGTTTTTT
CASVRGNTGELFF
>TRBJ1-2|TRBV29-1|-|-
TGCAGCGTTGAAGTCAGTTATGGCTACACCTTC
CSVEVSYGYTF
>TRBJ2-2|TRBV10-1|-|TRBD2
TGCGCCTCGTCTTTAGCGGGAGTGGAGACCGGGGAGCTGTTTTTT
CASSLAGVETGELFF
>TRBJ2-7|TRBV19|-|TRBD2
TGTGCCAGTAGTATGGTAGCGGGAGGTCTTAAAGAGCAGTACTTC
CASSMVAGGLKEQYF
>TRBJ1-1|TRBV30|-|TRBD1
TGTGCCTGGACCCAGGGGGCGAACACTGAAGCTTTCTTT
CAWTQGANTEAFF
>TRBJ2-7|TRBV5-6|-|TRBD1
TGTGCCAGCAGCCAGAACAGGGGCCCTTTTCCCTACGAGCAGTACTTC
CASSQNRGPFPYEQYF
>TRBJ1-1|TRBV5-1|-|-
TGCGCCAGCAGCCGTAACACAGGGAGCGCTGGCACTGAAGCTTTCTTT
CASSRNTGSAGTEAFF
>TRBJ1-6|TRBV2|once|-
TGTGCCAGCAGGGTGACCGGCGGTTCACCCCTCCACTTT
CASRVTGGSPLHF